These T cell receptor beta chains were read from a single sample in a study of post-analysis software for immune sequencing data. TCRdb independently ran MiXCR on the PCR reads; one entry per CDR3 protein. The sample has fewer than 850,000 distinct CDR3 sequences, roughly 30% seen once. The sequenced material came from blood. Receptor source: a girl aged 5-17 years with multiple sclerosis. Both conserved end residues are part of each CDR3. The order of the fields is V gene, clone size, D gene, J gene, CDR3 protein, CDR3 DNA. A D gene is named only where the DNA matches it firmly. Size is omitted from some rows. Given values are once, few, many or a class for expanded clones.

V: TRBV27
size: many
D: TRBD2
J: TRBJ2-7
CDR3: CASSSPTSRSWEQYF
DNA: TGTGCCAGCAGTTCCCCGACTAGCAGGTCTTGGGAGCAGTACTTC

V: TRBV3-1
size: -
D: -
J: TRBJ2-2
CDR3: CASSQVVVSENTGELFF
DNA: TGTGCCAGCAGCCAAGTAGTTGTCTCAGAGAACACCGGGGAGCTGTTTTTT

V: TRBV28
size: -
D: TRBD1
J: TRBJ2-6
CDR3: CASSPLRQGTTF
DNA: TGTGCCAGCAGTCCCCTCCGACAGGGGACGACTTTC

V: TRBV2
size: -
D: -
J: TRBJ2-3
CDR3: CASSEGRGSTDTQYF
DNA: TGTGCCAGCAGTGAGGGCAGGGGTAGCACAGATACGCAGTATTTT

V: TRBV12-3/TRBV12-4
size: few
D: -
J: TRBJ2-5
CDR3: CASSRYGRQYF
DNA: TGTGCCAGCAGCCGTTACGGCCGACAGTACTTC

V: TRBV6-5
size: few
D: -
J: TRBJ2-7
CDR3: CASSYSLGQGFREQYF
DNA: TGTGCCAGCAGTTACTCTCTCGGGCAGGGGTTTCGCGAGCAGTACTTC

V: TRBV20-1
size: -
D: TRBD1
J: TRBJ1-5
CDR3: CSARSGQGVIQPQHF
DNA: TGCAGTGCTAGATCCGGACAGGGGGTGATTCAGCCCCAGCATTTT

V: TRBV7-2
size: few
D: TRBD1
J: TRBJ2-7
CDR3: CASSRDREVSYEQYF
DNA: TGTGCCAGCAGTAGGGACAGGGAAGTTTCCTACGAGCAGTACTTC

V: TRBV27
size: few
D: -
J: TRBJ2-7
CDR3: CASSLPGATTTEQYF
DNA: TGTGCCAGCAGTTTGCCGGGGGCAACAACGACAGAGCAGTACTTC

V: TRBV29-1
size: -
D: -
J: TRBJ2-3
CDR3: CSEGLSTDTQYF
DNA: TGCAGCGAGGGGCTGAGCACAGATACGCAGTATTTT

V: TRBV7-2
size: -
D: TRBD2
J: TRBJ2-1
CDR3: CASSFYSGREQFF
DNA: TGTGCCAGCAGCTTCTATAGCGGGAGGGAGCAGTTCTTC

V: TRBV6-5
size: many
D: -
J: TRBJ1-5
CDR3: CASSYSTWGNQPQHF
DNA: TGTGCCAGCAGTTACTCGACGTGGGGCAATCAGCCCCAGCATTTT

V: TRBV20-1
size: few
D: -
J: TRBJ2-7
CDR3: CSAREGLSSSYEQYF
DNA: TGCAGTGCTAGAGAGGGCCTGTCAAGCTCCTACGAGCAGTACTTC

V: TRBV29-1
size: few
D: TRBD1
J: TRBJ1-2
CDR3: CSVEGTGEYGYTF
DNA: TGCAGCGTTGAGGGGACAGGGGAATATGGCTACACCTTC

V: TRBV6-5
size: -
D: -
J: TRBJ1-4
CDR3: CASRPGRGGEKLFF
DNA: TGTGCCAGCAGACCCGGGAGGGGAGGGGAAAAACTGTTTTTT

V: TRBV5-1
size: few
D: TRBD2
J: TRBJ2-7
CDR3: CASSPGLAGGSYEQYF
DNA: TGCGCCAGCAGCCCAGGACTAGCGGGAGGGTCCTACGAGCAGTACTTC

V: TRBV5-1
size: -
D: TRBD2
J: TRBJ2-7
CDR3: CASSLGGSDTYEQYF
DNA: TGCGCCAGCAGCCTCGGGGGGTCGGATACCTACGAGCAGTACTTC